This record looks at one TCR beta chain sequence and its context. This specimen comes from a study of blood T cell repertoires in COVID-19. Source study methods: It was from reference gene primer amplification that nucleated cell counts were estimated. The repertoire was sequenced with immunoSEQ multiplex PCR; TCRdb's copy has only in-frame clones and lacks some. V and J calls and clone size are given by that table; D and trimming were obtained from the DNA. The top ten clones hold around 6.3% of a sample with about 150,000 clones, 80% to 90% of them seen once. Material for sequencing was peripheral blood. The source is a man older than 75 with acute or convalescent COVID-19.

The CDR3 protein is CASSFIPDTQYF. The CDR3 DNA is TGTGCCAGCAGCTTTATTCCAGATACGCAGTATTTT. This chain connects TRBV7-2 to TRBJ2-3; D unclear. CDR1 and CDR2 from the germline V gene are SGHTA and FQGNSA. CDR3 size: 12 residues. V shed 3 bases and J shed 4 bases, with 5 bases lying between them.